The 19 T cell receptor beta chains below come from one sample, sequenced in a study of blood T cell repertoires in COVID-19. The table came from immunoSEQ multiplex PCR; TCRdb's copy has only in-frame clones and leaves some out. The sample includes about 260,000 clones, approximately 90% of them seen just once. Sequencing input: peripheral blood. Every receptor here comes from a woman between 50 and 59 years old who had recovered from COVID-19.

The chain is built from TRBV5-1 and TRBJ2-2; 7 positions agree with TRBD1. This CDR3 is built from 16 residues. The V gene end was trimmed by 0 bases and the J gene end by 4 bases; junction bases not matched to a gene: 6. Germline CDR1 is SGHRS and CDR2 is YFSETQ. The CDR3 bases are TGCGCCAGCAGCTTGGGCAGGGGGACATCCACCGGGGAGCTGTTTTTT. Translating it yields CASSLGRGTSTGELFF.

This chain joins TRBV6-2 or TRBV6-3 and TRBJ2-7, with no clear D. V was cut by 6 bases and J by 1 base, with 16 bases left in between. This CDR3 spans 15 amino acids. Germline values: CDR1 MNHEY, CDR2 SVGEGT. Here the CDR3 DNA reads TGTGCCAGCAGCCCGAACCACATCTGGTCCTACGAGCAGTACTTC. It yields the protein CASSPNHIWSYEQYF.

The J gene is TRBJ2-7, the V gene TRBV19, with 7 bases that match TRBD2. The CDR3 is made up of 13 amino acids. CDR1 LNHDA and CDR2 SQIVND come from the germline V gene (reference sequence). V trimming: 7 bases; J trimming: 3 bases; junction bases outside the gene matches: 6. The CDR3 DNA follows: TGTGCCAGTAAGCTAGCGGAAGACTACGAGCAGTACTTC. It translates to CASKLAEDYEQYF.

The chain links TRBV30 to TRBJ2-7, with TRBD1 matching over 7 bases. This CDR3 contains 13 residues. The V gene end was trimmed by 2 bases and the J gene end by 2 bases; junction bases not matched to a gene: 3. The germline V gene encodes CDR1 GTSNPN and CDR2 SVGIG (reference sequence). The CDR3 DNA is TGTGCCTGGAGTCCACAGGGGACCTACGAGCAGTACTTC. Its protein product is CAWSPQGTYEQYF.

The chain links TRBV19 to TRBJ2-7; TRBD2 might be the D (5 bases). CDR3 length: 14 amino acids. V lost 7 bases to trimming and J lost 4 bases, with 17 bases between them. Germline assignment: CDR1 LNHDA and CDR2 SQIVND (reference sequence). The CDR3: CASKEEKNSYEQYF. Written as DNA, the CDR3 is TGTGCCAGTAAGGAGGAGAAGAATTCGTACGAGCAGTACTTC.

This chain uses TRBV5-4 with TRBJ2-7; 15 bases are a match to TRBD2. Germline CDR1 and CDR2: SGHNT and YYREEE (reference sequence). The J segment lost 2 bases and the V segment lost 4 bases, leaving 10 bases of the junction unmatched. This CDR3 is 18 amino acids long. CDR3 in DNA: TGTGCCAGCAGCCCGCGCGGACTAGCGGGGGGGAACCCCTACGAGCAGTACTTC. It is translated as CASSPRGLAGGNPYEQYF. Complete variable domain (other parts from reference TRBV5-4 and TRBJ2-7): ETGVTQSPTHLIKTRGQQVTLRCSSQSGHNTVSWYQQALGQGPQFIFQYYREEENGRGNFPPRFSGLQFPNYSSELNVNALELDDSALYLCASSPRGLAGGNPYEQYFGPGTRLTVT.

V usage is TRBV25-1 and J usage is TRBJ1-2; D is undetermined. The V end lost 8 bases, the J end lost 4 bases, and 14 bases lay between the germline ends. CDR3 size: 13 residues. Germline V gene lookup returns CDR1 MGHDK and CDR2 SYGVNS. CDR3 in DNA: TGTGCCAGCTCGCTCGAGGGAGCCTATGGCTACACCTTC. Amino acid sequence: CASSLEGAYGYTF.

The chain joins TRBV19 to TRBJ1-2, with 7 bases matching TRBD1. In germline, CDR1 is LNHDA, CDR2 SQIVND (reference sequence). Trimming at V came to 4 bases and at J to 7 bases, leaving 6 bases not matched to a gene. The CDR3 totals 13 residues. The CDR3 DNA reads TGTGCCAGTAGTACTCAAGGGGGCTCTGGCTACACCTTC. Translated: CASSTQGGSGYTF.

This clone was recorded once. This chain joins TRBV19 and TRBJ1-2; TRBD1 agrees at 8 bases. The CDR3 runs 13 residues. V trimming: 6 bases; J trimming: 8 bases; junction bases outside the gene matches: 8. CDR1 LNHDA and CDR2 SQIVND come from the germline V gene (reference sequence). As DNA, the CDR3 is TGTGCCAGTAGGGGGGACAGGCAAGAGGGCTACACCTTC. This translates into CASRGDRQEGYTF.

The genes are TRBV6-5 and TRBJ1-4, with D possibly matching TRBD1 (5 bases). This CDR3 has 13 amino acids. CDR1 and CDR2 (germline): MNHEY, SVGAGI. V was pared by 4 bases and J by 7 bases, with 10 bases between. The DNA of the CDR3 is TGTGCCAGCAGTTTAGGGGCAGGTGAAAAACTGTTTTTT. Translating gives CASSLGAGEKLFF.

The DNA of the CDR3 is TGTGCCAGCAGTTTTTATAATCAGCCCCAGCATTTT. Amino acid sequence: CASSFYNQPQHF. This chain links TRBV12-3 or TRBV12-4 with TRBJ1-5; D is undetermined. The CDR3 has 12 residues. V lost 3 bases and J 4 bases, leaving 4 bases between the germline ends.

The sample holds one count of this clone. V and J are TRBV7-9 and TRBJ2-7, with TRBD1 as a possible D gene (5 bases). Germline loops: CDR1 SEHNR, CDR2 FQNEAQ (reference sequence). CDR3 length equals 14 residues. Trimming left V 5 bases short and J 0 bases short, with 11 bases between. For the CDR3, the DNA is TGTGCCAGCAGCGTACAGGAGAGCTCCTACGAGCAGTACTTC. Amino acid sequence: CASSVQESSYEQYF. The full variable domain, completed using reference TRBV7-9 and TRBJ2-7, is DTGVSQNPRHKITKRGQNVTFRCDPISEHNRLYWYRQTLGQGPEFLTYFQNEAQLEKSRLLSDRFSAERPKGSFSTLEIQRTEQGDSAMYLCASSVQESSYEQYFGPGTRLTVT.

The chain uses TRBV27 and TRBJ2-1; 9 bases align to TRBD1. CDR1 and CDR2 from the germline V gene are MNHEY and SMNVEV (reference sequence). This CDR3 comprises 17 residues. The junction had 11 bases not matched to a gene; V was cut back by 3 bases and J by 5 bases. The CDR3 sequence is CASSFLAGTGRNNEQFF. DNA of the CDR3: TGTGCCAGCAGTTTCCTCGCCGGGACAGGGAGGAACAATGAGCAGTTCTTC.

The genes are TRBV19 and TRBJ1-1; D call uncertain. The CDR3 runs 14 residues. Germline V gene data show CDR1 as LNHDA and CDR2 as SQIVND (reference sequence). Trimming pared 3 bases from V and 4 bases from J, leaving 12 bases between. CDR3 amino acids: CASSMPQVGTEAFF. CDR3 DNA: TGTGCCAGTAGTATGCCTCAGGTCGGCACTGAAGCTTTCTTT. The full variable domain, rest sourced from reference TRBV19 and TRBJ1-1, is DGGITQSPKYLFRKEGQNVTLSCEQNLNHDAMYWYRQDPGQGLRLIYYSQIVNDFQKGDIAEGYSVSREKKESFPLTVTSAQKNPTAFYLCASSMPQVGTEAFFGQGTRLTVV.

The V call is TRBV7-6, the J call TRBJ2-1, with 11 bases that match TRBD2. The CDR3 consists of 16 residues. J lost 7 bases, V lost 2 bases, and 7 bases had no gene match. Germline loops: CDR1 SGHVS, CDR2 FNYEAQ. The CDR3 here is CASSLMVAGGWNEQFF. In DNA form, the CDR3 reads TGTGCCAGCAGCTTAATGGTAGCGGGGGGGTGGAATGAGCAGTTCTTC.

CDR3 amino acids: CASSFQGRIQPQHF. The CDR3 DNA follows: TGTGCCAGCAGTTTTCAGGGTCGTATTCAGCCCCAGCATTTT. The chain joins TRBV28 to TRBJ1-5; the D gene is possibly TRBD1 (5 bases). Trimming removed 3 bases from V and 6 bases from J, with 12 bases in between. CDR3 length: 14 amino acids. Germline V lookup: CDR1 MDHEN, CDR2 SYDVKM.

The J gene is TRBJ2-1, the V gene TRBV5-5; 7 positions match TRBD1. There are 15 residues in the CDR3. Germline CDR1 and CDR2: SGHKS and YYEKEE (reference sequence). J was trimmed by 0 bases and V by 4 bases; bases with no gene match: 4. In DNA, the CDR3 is TGTGCCAGCAGCCCGACAGGGCTCTCCTACAATGAGCAGTTCTTC. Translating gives CASSPTGLSYNEQFF.

Here the CDR3 reads CASTDAGGTYEQYF. CDR3 bases: TGTGCCAGCACGGACGCTGGAGGAACCTACGAGCAGTACTTC. This chain connects TRBV6-5 to TRBJ2-7; tentatively, D is TRBD2 (5 bases). The CDR3 has 14 residues. Germline CDR1 is MNHEY and CDR2 is SVGAGI. The V end lost 7 bases, the J end lost 2 bases, and 15 bases lay between the germline ends.

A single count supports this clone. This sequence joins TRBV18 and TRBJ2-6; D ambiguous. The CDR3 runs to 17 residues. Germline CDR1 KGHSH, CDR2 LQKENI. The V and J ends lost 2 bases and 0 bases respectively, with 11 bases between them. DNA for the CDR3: TGTGCCAGCTCACCAGAATTGGAGAGCTCTGGGGCCAACGTCCTGACTTTC. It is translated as CASSPELESSGANVLTF.